Below are 2 T cell receptor beta chains sequenced from a single sample in a study of early T cells in non-severe SARS-CoV-2 infection. From the 5' RACE reads, TCRdb called clonotypes with MiXCR, one entry per CDR3 protein. The sample consists of around 67,000 distinct CDR3 sequences, about an eighth of them appearing once. The sequenced material came from whole blood. The receptors here all came from an adult who was a healthcare worker with PCR-confirmed SARS-CoV-2 infection or an uninfected control (not recorded which).

V gene TRBV19 combines with J gene TRBJ2-6, with D unresolved. The CDR3 has 13 residues. Trimming took off 9 bases at V and 0 bases at J, with 6 bases between the two ends. CDR1 LNHDA and CDR2 SQIVND come from the germline V gene (reference sequence). CDR3 sequence: CASRLSGANVLTF. CDR3 DNA: TGTGCCAGCAGACTCTCTGGGGCCAACGTCCTGACTTTC. Supplemented by reference TRBV19 and TRBJ2-6, the full variable domain reads DGGITQSPKYLFRKEGQNVTLSCEQNLNHDAMYWYRQDPGQGLRLIYYSQIVNDFQKGDIAEGYSVSREKKESFPLTVTSAQKNPTAFYLCASRLSGANVLTFGAGSRLTVL.

This clonotype showed up just a few times. V and J are TRBV7-2 and TRBJ1-5, with D possibly being TRBD1 (6 bases). Trimming left V 5 bases short and J 2 bases short, with 10 bases between. The CDR3 totals 14 residues. Per the germline V gene, CDR1 is SGHTA and CDR2 is FQGNSA. The CDR3 nucleotides read TGTGCCAGCAGCGAACGACAGGGCAATCAGCCCCAGCATTTT. As protein: CASSERQGNQPQHF.